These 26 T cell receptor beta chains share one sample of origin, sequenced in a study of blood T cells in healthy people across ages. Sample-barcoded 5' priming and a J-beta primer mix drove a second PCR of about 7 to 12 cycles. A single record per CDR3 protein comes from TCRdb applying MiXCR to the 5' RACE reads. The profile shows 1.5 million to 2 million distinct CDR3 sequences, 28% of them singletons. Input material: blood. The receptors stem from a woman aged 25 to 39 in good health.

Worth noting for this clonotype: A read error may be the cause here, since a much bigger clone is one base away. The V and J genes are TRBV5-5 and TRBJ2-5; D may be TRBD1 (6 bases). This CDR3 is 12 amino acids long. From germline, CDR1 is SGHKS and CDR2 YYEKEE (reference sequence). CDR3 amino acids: CAISFQGKSLYF. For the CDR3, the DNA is TGTGCCATCAGCTTCCAGGGGAAGAGCTTGTACTTC. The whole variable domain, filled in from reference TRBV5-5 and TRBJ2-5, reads DAGVTQSPTHLIKTRGQQVTLRCSPISGHKSVSWYQQVLGQGPQFIFQYYEKEERGRGNFPDRFSARQFPNYSSELNVNALLLGDSALYLCAISFQGKSLYFGPGTRLLVL.

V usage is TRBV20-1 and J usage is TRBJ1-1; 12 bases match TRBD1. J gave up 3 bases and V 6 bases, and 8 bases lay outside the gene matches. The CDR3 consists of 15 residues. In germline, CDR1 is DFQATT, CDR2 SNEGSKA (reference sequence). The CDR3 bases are TGCAGTGCGCGGGACAGGGGGCATGTGTACACTGAAGCTTTCTTT. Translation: CSARDRGHVYTEAFF.

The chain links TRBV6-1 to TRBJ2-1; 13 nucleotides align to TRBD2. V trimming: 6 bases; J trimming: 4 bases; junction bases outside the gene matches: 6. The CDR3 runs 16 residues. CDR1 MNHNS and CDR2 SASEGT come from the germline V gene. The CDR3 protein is CASSDGLAGAYNEQFF. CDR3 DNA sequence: TGTGCCAGCAGCGACGGACTAGCGGGAGCTTACAATGAGCAGTTCTTC.

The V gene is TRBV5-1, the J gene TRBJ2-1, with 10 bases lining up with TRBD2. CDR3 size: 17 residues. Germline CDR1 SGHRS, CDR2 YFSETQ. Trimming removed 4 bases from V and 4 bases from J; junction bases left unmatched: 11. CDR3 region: CASSRGGSGGSYNEQFF. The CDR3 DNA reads TGCGCCAGCAGCAGAGGGGGTAGCGGGGGGTCATACAATGAGCAGTTCTTC.

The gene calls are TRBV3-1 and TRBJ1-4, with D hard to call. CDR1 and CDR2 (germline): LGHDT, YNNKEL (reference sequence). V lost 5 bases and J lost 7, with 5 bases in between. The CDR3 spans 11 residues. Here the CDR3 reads CASSISEKLFF. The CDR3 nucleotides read TGTGCCAGCAGCATCAGTGAAAAACTGTTTTTT.

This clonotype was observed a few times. The CDR3 region is CASSPGVGEQYF. As DNA, the CDR3 is TGTGCCAGTAGTCCAGGAGTGGGCGAGCAGTACTTC. The chain uses TRBV19 and TRBJ2-5; no definite D call. The J call is in doubt because the DNA end fits TRBJ2-7 better. This CDR3 spans 12 amino acids. CDR1 is LNHDA, CDR2 SQIVND, per germline (reference sequence).

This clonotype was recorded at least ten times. Written as DNA, the CDR3 is TGTGCCAGCAGCTCGCAGGGACTAGCGGGGTCCTACGAGCAGTACTTC. Amino acids: CASSSQGLAGSYEQYF. The V gene is TRBV7-6, the J gene TRBJ2-7, with 13 bases fitting TRBD2. Germline V gives CDR1 SGHVS, CDR2 FNYEAQ. The CDR3 covers 16 residues. With 4 bases clipped from V and 1 base from J, the junction kept 4 bases outside the gene matches.

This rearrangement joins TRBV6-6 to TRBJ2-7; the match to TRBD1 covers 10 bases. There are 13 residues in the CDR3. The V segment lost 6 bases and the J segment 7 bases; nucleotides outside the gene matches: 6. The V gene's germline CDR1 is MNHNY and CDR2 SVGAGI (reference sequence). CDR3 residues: CASRRQGAPEQYF. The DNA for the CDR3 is TGTGCCAGCAGGAGACAGGGGGCGCCTGAGCAGTACTTC.

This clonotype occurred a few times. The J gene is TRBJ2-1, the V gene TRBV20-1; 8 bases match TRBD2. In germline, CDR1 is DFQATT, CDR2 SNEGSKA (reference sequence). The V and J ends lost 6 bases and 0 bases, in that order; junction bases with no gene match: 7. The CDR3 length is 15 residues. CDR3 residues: CSAGGAGGSYNEQFF. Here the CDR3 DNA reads TGCAGTGCCGGTGGGGCGGGGGGCTCCTACAATGAGCAGTTCTTC.

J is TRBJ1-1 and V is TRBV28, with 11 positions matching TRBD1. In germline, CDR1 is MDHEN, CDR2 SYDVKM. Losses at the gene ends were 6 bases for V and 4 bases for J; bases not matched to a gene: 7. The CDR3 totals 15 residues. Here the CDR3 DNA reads TGTGCCAGCAGACCCTCAGGGACAGGGGGCACTGAAGCTTTCTTT. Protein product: CASRPSGTGGTEAFF.

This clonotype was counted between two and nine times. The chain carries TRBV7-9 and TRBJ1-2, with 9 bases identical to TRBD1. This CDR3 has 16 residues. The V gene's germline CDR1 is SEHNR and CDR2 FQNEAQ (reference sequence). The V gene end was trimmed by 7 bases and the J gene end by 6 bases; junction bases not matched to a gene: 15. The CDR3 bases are TGTGCCAGCATCCCTTTCTCCGGGACAGGGTATGATGGCTACACCTTC. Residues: CASIPFSGTGYDGYTF. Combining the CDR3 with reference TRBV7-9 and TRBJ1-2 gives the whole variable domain DTGVSQNPRHKITKRGQNVTFRCDPISEHNRLYWYRQTLGQGPEFLTYFQNEAQLEKSRLLSDRFSAERPKGSFSTLEIQRTEQGDSAMYLCASIPFSGTGYDGYTFGSGTRLTVV.

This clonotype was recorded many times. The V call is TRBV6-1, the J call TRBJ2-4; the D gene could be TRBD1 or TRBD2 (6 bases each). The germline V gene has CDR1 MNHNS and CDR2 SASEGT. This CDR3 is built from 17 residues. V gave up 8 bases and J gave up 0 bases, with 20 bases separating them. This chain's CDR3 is CASREGGDSLAKNIQYF. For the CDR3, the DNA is TGTGCCAGCCGAGAGGGGGGCGACTCCCTAGCCAAAAACATTCAGTACTTC.

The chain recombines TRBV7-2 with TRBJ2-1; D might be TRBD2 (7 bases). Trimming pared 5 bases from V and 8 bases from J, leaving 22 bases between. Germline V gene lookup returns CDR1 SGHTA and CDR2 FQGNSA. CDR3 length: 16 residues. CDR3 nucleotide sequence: TGTGCCAGCAGCCGGGGAGGGGGACTTGGAAGCGATGAGCAGTTCTTC. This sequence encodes CASSRGGGLGSDEQFF.

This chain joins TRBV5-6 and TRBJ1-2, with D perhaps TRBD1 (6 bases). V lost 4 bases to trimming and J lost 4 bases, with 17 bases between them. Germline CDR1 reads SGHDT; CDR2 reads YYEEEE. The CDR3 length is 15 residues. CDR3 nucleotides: TGTGCCAGCAGCGCCCTCCCGGGACAAGTCTATGGCTACACCTTC. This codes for CASSALPGQVYGYTF.

CDR3 in DNA: TGTGCCAGCAGTTTCGGCCGCACGGGGACCCAGTACTTC. It is translated as CASSFGRTGTQYF. This chain uses TRBV27 with TRBJ2-5; unclear D gene. V lost 3 bases and J 7 bases, leaving 12 bases between the germline ends. This CDR3 is built from 13 residues. The germline V gene has CDR1 MNHEY and CDR2 SMNVEV (reference sequence).

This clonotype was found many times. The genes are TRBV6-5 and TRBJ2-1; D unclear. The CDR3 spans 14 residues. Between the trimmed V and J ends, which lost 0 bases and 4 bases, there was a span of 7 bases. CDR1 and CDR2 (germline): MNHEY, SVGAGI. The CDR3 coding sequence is TGTGCCAGCAGTTACTCAGGCCCTTACAATGAGCAGTTCTTC. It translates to CASSYSGPYNEQFF.

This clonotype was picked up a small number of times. The CDR3 DNA reads TGTGCCAGCAGCCCTCGGATCCTCTATACGCAGTATTTT. Translated, it gives CASSPRILYTQYF. The chain couples TRBV7-2 to TRBJ2-3; D gene ambiguous. The CDR3 spans 13 residues. Germline loops: CDR1 SGHTA, CDR2 FQGNSA. Trimming shortened V by 5 bases and J by 7 bases, and 13 bases separated the two germline ends.

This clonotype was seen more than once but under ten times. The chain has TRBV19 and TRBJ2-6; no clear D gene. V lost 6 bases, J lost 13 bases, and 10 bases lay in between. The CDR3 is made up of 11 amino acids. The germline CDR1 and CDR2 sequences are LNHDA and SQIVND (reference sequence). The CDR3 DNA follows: TGTGCCAGTAGCCGGCAATGGGTCCTGACTTTC. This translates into CASSRQWVLTF.

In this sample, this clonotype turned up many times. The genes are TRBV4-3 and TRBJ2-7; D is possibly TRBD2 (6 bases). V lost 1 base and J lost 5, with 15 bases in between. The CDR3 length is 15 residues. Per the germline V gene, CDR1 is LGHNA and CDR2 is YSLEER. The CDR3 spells CASSQVAGSSHEQYF. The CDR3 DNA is TGCGCCAGCAGCCAAGTGGCCGGGAGTTCGCACGAGCAGTACTTC.

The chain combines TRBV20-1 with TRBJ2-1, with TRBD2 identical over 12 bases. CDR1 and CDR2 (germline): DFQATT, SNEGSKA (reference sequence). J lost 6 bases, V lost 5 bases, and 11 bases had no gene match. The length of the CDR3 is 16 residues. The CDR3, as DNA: TGCAGTGCTTTACAACTCCTAGCGGGGGGGCCCAATGAGCAGTTCTTC. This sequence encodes CSALQLLAGGPNEQFF.

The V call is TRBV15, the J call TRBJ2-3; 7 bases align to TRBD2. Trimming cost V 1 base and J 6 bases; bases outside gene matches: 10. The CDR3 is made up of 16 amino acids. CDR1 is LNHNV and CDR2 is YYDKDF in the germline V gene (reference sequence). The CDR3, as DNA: TGTGCCACCAGCAGAGCGAGCGGGGAAGGAGCGGATACGCAGTATTTT. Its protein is CATSRASGEGADTQYF.

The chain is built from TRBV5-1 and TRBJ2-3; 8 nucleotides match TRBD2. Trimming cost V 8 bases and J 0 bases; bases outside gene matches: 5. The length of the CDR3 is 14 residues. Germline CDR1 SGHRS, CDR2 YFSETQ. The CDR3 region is CASREGRSTDTQYF. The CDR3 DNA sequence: TGCGCCAGTCGGGAGGGCCGAAGCACAGATACGCAGTATTTT.

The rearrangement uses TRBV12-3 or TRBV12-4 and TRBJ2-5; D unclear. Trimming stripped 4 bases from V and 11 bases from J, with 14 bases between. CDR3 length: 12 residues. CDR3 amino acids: CASSWRRDEQYF. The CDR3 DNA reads TGTGCCAGCAGTTGGCGTCGCGATGAGCAGTACTTC.

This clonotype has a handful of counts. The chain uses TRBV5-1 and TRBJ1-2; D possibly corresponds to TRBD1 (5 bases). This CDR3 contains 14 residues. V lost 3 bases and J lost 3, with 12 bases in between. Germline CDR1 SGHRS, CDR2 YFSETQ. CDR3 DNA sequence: TGCGCCAGCAGCTCTGAGCCGGGGGACTATGGCTACACCTTC. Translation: CASSSEPGDYGYTF.

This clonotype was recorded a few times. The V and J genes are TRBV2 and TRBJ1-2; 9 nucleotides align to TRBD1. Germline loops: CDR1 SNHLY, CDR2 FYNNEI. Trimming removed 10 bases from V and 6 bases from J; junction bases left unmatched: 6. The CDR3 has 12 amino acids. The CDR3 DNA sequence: TGTGCCACCTCGGACAGGGGAAATGGCTACACCTTC. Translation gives CATSDRGNGYTF.

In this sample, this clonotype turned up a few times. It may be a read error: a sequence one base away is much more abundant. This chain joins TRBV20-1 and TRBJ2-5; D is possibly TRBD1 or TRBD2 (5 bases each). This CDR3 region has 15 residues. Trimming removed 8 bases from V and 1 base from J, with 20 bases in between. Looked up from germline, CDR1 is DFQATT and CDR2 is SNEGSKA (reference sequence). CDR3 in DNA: TGCAGTACAAATCGTGGGGGAAACCTCCAAGAGACCCAGTACTTC. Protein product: CSTNRGGNLQETQYF.